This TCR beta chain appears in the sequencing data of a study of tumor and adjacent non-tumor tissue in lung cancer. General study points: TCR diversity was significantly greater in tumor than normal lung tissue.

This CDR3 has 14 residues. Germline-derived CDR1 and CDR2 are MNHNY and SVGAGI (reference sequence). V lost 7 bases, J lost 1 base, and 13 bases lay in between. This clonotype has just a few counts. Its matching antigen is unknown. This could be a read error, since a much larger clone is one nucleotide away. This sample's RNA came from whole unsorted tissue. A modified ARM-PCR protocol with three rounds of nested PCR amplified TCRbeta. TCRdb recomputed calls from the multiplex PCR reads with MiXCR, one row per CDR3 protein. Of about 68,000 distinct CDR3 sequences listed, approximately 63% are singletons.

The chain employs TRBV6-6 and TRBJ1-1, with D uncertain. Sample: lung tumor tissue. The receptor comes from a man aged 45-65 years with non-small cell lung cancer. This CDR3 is CASIPDSKNTEAFF. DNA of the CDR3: TGTGCCAGCATCCCGGACTCCAAGAACACTGAAGCTTTCTTT.